This T cell receptor beta chain is from a study of blood T cell repertoires in COVID-19. Looking at the study overall: Sample material is recorded as cDNA or gDNA derived from T cells, B-cell-depleted T cells, or PBMCs.

As originally analysed: For nucleated cells, counts were estimated from reference gene primer amplification. Some clones are missing from TCRdb's copy, which holds only in-frame ones; the method was immunoSEQ multiplex PCR. D and trimming come from the DNA, and the V and J calls and clone size come from that table. In the table there are some 71,000 clones, over 65% of which are singletons. Trimming took 0 bases from V and 6 from J; bases not matched to a gene: 5. The germline V gene encodes CDR1 SGDLS and CDR2 YYNGEE. The CDR3 extends over 16 amino acids. Sample: peripheral blood. The clonotype comes from an older woman with acute or convalescent COVID-19. V gene TRBV9 combines with J gene TRBJ1-6; 8 bases are a match to TRBD1. DNA of the CDR3: TGTGCCAGCAGCGTAGAGGCAGGGGGCCTTAATTCACCCCTCCACTTT. Amino acids: CASSVEAGGLNSPLHF.